This TCR beta chain stems from a study of T cell responses to AZD1222 COVID-19 vaccine. The assay was immunoSEQ multiplex PCR, and TCRdb's table has in-frame clones only and misses some. The top ten clones hold 5% to 7.5% of a sample with about 130,000 clones, 89% of them seen once. Material: peripheral blood, obtained on day 0 of AZD1222 vaccination. The TCR comes from an adult in good health.

CDR3 in amino acids: CASSWGGQPLHF. As DNA, the CDR3 is TGTGCCAGCAGCTGGGGGGGGCAGCCCCTCCACTTT. This sequence joins TRBV7-2 and TRBJ1-6; tentatively, D is TRBD1 (6 bases). Trimming took off 4 bases at V and 13 bases at J, with 11 bases between the two ends. The length of the CDR3 is 12 residues. Germline V gene sequence: CDR1 SGHTA, CDR2 FQGNSA.